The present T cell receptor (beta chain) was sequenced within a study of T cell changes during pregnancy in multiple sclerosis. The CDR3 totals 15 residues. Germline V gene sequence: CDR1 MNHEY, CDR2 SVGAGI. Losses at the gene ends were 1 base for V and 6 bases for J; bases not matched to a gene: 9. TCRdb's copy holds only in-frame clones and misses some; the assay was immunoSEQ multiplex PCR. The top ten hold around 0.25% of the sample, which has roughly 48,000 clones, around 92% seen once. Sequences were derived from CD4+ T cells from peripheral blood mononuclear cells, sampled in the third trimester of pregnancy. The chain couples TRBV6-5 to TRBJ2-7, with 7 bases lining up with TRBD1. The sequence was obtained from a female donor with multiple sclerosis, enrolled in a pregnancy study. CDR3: CASSYLRQGTFEQYF. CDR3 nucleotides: TGTGCCAGCAGTTACTTGAGACAGGGCACTTTCGAGCAGTACTTC.